What follows is one T cell receptor beta chain and its context. V was clipped by 0 bases and J by 3 bases; unmatched bases: 10. The CDR3 length is 18 residues. CDR1 and CDR2 (germline): MGHRA, YSYEKL. This record belongs to a study of preoperative IRX-2 immunotherapy in early breast cancer. Some clones are missing from TCRdb's copy, which holds only in-frame ones; the method was immunoSEQ multiplex PCR. This table has tens of thousands of clones, 82% appearing once. Treatment noted: preoperative locoregional IRX-2 cytokine immunotherapy. J is TRBJ2-3 and V is TRBV4-1; 9 bases are shared with TRBD1. Sample collection was performed from a patient treated with IRX-2 immunotherapy. The origin of this receptor is a human donor with breast cancer. The CDR3 DNA sequence: TGCGCCAGCAGCCAAGATCGGAGGACAGGGGTTGGTACAGATACGCAGTATTTT. It encodes CASSQDRRTGVGTDTQYF.